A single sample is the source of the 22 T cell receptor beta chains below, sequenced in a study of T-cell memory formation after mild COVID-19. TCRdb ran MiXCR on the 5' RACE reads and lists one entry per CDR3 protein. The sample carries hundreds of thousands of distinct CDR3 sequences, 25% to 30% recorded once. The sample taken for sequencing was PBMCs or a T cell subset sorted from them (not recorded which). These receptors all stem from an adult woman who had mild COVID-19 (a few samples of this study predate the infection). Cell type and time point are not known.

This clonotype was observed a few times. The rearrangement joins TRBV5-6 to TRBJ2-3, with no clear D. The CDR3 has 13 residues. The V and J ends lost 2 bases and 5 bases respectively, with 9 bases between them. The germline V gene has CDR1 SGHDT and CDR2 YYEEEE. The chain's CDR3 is CASSFPEGDTQYF. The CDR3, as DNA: TGTGCCAGCAGCTTTCCGGAAGGAGATACGCAGTATTTT.

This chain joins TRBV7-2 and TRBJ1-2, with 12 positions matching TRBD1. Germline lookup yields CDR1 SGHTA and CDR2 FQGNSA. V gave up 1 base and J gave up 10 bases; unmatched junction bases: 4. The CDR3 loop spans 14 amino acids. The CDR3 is CASSLVPGQGAYTF. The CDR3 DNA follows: TGTGCCAGCAGCTTAGTACCGGGACAGGGGGCCTACACCTTC.

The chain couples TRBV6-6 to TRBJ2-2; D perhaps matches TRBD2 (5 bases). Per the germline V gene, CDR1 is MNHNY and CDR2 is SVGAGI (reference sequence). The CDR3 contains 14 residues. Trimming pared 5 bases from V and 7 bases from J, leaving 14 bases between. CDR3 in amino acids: CASSASGRGGELFF. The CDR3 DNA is TGTGCCAGCAGTGCGTCGGGTCGGGGCGGGGAGCTGTTTTTT.

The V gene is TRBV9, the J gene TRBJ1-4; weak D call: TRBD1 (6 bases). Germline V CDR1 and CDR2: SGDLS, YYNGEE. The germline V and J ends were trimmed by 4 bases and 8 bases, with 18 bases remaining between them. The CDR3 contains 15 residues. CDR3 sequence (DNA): TGTGCCAGCAGCCCAGGAGGAGGGGGTTCCGAAAAACTGTTTTTT. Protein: CASSPGGGGSEKLFF.

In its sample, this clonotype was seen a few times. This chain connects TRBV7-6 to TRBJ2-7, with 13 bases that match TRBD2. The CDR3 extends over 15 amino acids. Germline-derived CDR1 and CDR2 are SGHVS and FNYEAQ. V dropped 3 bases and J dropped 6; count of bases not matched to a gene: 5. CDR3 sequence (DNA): TGTGCCAGCAGCTTTGACGGACTAGCGGGGGTCGAGCAGTACTTC. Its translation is CASSFDGLAGVEQYF.

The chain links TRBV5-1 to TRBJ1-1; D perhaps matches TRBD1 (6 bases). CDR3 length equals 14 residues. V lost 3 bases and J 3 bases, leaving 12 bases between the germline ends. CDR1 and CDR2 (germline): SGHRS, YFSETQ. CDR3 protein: CASSSQGGHTEAFF. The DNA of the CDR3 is TGCGCCAGCAGCTCACAGGGAGGGCACACTGAAGCTTTCTTT.

Here the CDR3 reads CASSPTKTGGEQFF. The CDR3 DNA reads as TGTGCCAGCAGCCCTACTAAGACTGGTGGTGAGCAGTTCTTC. V and J are TRBV3-1 and TRBJ2-1; D remains ambiguous. From germline, CDR1 is LGHDT and CDR2 YNNKEL (reference sequence). The CDR3 extends over 14 amino acids. Trimming removed 4 bases at V and 9 bases at J, with 16 bases between.

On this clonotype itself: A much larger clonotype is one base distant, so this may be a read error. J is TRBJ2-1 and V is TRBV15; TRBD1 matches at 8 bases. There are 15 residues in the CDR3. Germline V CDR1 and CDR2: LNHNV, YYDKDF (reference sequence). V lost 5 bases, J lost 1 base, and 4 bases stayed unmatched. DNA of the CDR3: TGTGCCACCAGCTTCGGACAGGGATCCTACAATGAGCAGTTCTTC. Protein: CATSFGQGSYNEQFF.

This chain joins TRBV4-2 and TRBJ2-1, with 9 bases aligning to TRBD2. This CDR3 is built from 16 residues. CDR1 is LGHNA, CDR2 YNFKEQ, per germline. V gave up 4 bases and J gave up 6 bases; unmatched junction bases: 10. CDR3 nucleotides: TGTGCCAGCAGCCGGCGGCCCGGGACTAGCAGCAATGAGCAGTTCTTC. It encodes CASSRRPGTSSNEQFF.

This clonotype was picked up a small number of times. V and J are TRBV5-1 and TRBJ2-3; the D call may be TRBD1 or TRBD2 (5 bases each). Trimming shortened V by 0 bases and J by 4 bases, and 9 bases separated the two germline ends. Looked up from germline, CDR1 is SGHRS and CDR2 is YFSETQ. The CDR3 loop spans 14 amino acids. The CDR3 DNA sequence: TGCGCCAGCAGCTTGGTGGGGGTAGCAGATACGCAGTATTTT. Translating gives CASSLVGVADTQYF.

The CDR3 here is CATSGAGSEGYEQYF. The CDR3 region has the DNA TGTGCCACCAGTGGGGCAGGGTCTGAGGGCTACGAGCAGTACTTC. The chain recombines TRBV24-1 with TRBJ2-7, with D perhaps TRBD1 or TRBD2 (5 bases each). This CDR3 comprises 15 residues. Per the germline V gene, CDR1 is KGHDR and CDR2 is SFDVKD. Trimming took 5 bases from V and 3 from J, leaving 16 bases between them.

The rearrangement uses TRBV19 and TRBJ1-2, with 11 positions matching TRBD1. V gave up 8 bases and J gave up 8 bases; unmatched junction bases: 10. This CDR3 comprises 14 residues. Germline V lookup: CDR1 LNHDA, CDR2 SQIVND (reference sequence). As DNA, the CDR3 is TGTGCCAGTGCTCCGGACAGGGGGCGTGAGGGCTACACCTTC. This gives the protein CASAPDRGREGYTF.

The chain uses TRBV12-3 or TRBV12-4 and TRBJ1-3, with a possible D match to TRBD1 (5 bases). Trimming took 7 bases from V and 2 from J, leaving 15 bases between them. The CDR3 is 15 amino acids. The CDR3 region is CASTQGPGPGNTIYF. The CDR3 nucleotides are TGTGCCAGCACCCAGGGCCCCGGGCCTGGAAACACCATATATTTT.

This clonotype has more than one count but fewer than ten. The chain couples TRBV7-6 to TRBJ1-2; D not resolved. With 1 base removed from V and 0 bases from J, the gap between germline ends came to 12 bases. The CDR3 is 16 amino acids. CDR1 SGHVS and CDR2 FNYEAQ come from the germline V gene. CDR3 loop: CASSLGSTEANYGYTF. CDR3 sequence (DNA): TGTGCCAGCAGCTTAGGGTCAACGGAAGCTAACTATGGCTACACCTTC. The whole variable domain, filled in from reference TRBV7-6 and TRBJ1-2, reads GAGVSQSPRYKVTKRGQDVALRCDPISGHVSLYWYRQALGQGPEFLTYFNYEAQQDKSGLPNDRFSAERPEGSISTLTIQRTEQRDSAMYRCASSLGSTEANYGYTFGSGTRLTVV.

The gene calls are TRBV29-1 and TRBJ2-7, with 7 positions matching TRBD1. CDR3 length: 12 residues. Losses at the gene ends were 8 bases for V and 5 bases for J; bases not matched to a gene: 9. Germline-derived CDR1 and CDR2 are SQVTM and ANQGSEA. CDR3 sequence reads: CSSRQGSHEQYF. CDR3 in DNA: TGCAGCAGCCGACAGGGTTCACACGAGCAGTACTTC.

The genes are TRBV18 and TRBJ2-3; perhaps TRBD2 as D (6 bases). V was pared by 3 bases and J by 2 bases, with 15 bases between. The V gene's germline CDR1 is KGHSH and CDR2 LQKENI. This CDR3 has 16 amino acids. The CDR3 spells CASSPTSPEATDTQYF. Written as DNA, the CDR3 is TGTGCCAGCTCACCCACTAGCCCCGAGGCCACAGATACGCAGTATTTT.

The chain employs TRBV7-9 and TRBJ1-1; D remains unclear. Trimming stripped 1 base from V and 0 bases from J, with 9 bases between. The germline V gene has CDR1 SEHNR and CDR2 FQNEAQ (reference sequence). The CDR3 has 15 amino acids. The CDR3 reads CASSLVAGVNTEAFF. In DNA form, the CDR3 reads TGTGCCAGCAGCTTAGTTGCGGGTGTGAACACTGAAGCTTTCTTT.

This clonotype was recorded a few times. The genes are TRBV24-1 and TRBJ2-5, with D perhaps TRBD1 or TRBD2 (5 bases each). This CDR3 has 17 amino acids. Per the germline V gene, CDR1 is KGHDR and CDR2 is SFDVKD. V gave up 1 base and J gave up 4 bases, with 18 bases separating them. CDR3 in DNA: TGTGCCACCAGTGATTTAACCCGGGACGGAGTAGGAGAGACCCAGTACTTC. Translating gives CATSDLTRDGVGETQYF.

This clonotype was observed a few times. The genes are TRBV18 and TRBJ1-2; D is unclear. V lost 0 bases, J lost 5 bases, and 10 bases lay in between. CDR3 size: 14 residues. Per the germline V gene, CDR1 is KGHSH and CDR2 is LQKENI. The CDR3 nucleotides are TGTGCCAGCTCACCACCGGTACTGCAATATGGCTACACCTTC. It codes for CASSPPVLQYGYTF.

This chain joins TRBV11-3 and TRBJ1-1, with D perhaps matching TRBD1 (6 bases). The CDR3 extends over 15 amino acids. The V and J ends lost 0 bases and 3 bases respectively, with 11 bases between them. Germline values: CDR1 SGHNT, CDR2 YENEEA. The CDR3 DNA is TGTGCCAGCAGCTTAGATAGTACAGGGCACACTGAAGCTTTCTTT. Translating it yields CASSLDSTGHTEAFF.

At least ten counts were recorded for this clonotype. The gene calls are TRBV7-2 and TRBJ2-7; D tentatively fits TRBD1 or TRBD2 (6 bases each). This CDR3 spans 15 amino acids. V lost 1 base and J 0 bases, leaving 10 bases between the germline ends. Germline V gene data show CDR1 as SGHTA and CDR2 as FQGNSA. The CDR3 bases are TGTGCCAGCAGCTTAGGGGGGGCGTCCTCCTACGAGCAGTACTTC. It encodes CASSLGGASSYEQYF.

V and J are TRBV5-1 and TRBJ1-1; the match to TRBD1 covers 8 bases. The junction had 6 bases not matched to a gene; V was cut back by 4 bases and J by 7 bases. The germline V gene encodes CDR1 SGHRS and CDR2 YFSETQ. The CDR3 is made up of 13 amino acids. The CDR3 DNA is TGCGCCAGCAGCCTGACAGGGGCAGGTGAAGCTTTCTTT. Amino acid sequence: CASSLTGAGEAFF.